Below, 13 T cell receptor beta chains from the same sample are listed, as sequenced in a study of T cells in Graves' hyperthyroidism and ophthalmopathy. Amplified TCR beta CDR3 regions derived from RNA transcripts. First-round RT-PCR targeting the TCR CDR3 was performed with the HTBI primer set. TCRdb processed the multiplex PCR reads anew with MiXCR; each CDR3 protein has one entry. The sample shows roughly 420,000 distinct CDR3 sequences, approximately 14% of them seen only once. Specimen: blood. The receptors derive from a young woman with Graves' hyperthyroidism.

The V call is TRBV29-1, the J call TRBJ2-3; 9 nucleotides match TRBD1. CDR3 size: 14 residues. The germline V gene encodes CDR1 SQVTM and CDR2 ANQGSEA. V lost 6 bases and J lost 4; bases outside the gene matches: 8. The CDR3 spells CSVTGQGGADTQYF. Written as DNA, the CDR3 is TGCAGCGTGACGGGACAGGGAGGCGCAGATACGCAGTATTTT.

This clonotype was seen ten or more times. This chain joins TRBV4-2 and TRBJ1-1; D might be TRBD1 (5 bases). Germline CDR1 LGHNA, CDR2 YNFKEQ. Trimming cost V 0 bases and J 7 bases, with 9 bases left between them. The CDR3 sequence is 13 residues long. The chain's CDR3 is CASSQERTSEAFF. As DNA, the CDR3 is TGTGCCAGCAGCCAAGAACGGACAAGTGAAGCTTTCTTT.

This clonotype has a handful of counts. V is TRBV2 and J is TRBJ1-2; a possible D gene is TRBD1 (6 bases). The germline V and J ends were trimmed by 1 base and 5 bases, with 11 bases remaining between them. This CDR3 is 14 amino acids long. CDR1 is SNHLY and CDR2 is FYNNEI in the germline V gene. CDR3 DNA sequence: TGTGCCAGCAGTGAAGTCCAGGGGTCTTATGGCTACACCTTC. Residues: CASSEVQGSYGYTF.

This clonotype was seen at least ten times. This chain joins TRBV7-8 and TRBJ2-7; D unresolved. The CDR3 consists of 13 residues. Trimming cost V 1 base and J 3 bases, with 7 bases left between them. In germline, CDR1 is SGHVS, CDR2 FQNEAQ. Here the CDR3 reads CASSLVLNYEQYF. CDR3 DNA: TGTGCCAGCAGCTTAGTACTCAACTACGAGCAGTACTTC.

This clonotype appeared many times. This chain links TRBV11-2 with TRBJ2-1, with TRBD1 identical over 8 bases. V dropped 6 bases and J dropped 1; count of bases not matched to a gene: 5. This CDR3 contains 15 residues. Per germline, CDR1 SGHAT and CDR2 FQNNGV. DNA for the CDR3: TGTGCCAGCAGATCTGACAGGGGTTCCTACAATGAGCAGTTCTTC. This translates into CASRSDRGSYNEQFF.

The chain joins TRBV6-1 to TRBJ1-1; possible D gene TRBD1, 5 bases. Germline CDR1 MNHNS, CDR2 SASEGT. The CDR3 length is 13 residues. V was cut by 6 bases and J by 2 bases, with 10 bases left in between. This CDR3 is CASRDIRNTEAFF. CDR3 sequence (DNA): TGTGCCAGCAGGGACATTCGAAACACTGAAGCTTTCTTT.

This clonotype has ten or more counts. The genes are TRBV20-1 and TRBJ2-7, with TRBD1 matching 9 bases. Trimming removed 3 bases from V and 3 bases from J; junction bases left unmatched: 3. CDR1 is DFQATT, CDR2 SNEGSKA, per germline (reference sequence). This CDR3 comprises 13 residues. The chain's CDR3 is CSASGTGIYEQYF. CDR3 nucleotide sequence: TGCAGTGCTAGTGGGACAGGGATCTACGAGCAGTACTTC.

The table lists this clonotype with many counts. V usage is TRBV5-1 and J usage is TRBJ2-7; TRBD1 matches 11 bases. The germline gives CDR1 SGHRS, CDR2 YFSETQ. Unmatched junction bases numbered 4, after V lost 3 bases and J lost 5 bases. The CDR3 is 14 amino acids. The CDR3 is CASSSGQGAHEQYF. CDR3 sequence (DNA): TGCGCCAGCAGCTCAGGACAGGGGGCCCACGAGCAGTACTTC.

In this sample, this clonotype turned up many times. V and J are TRBV6-1 and TRBJ1-1, with 7 bases matching TRBD1. V lost 6 bases, J lost 1 base, and 5 bases stayed unmatched. This CDR3 is 14 amino acids long. Per germline, CDR1 MNHNS and CDR2 SASEGT. CDR3 bases: TGTGCCAGCAGAAACAGGGGCGGGAACACTGAAGCTTTCTTT. Translated, it gives CASRNRGGNTEAFF.

This clonotype was counted ten times or more. The J gene is TRBJ2-1, the V gene TRBV2, with D perhaps matching TRBD1 or TRBD2 (6 bases each). The V gene lost 8 bases and the J gene lost 4 bases, with 15 bases spanning the gap. Germline-derived CDR1 and CDR2 are SNHLY and FYNNEI. The CDR3 runs 14 residues. CDR3 amino acids: CASGGTLFYNEQFF. The CDR3 bases are TGTGCCAGCGGAGGGACACTATTTTACAATGAGCAGTTCTTC.

This clonotype was found a few times. One junction end does not reproduce the germline sequence, and a read error may be involved. This rearrangement joins TRBV7-7 to TRBJ2-5; D gene uncertain. CDR1 and CDR2 (germline): SSHAT, FNYEAQ (reference sequence). There are 16 residues in the CDR3. CDR3 amino acids: CASSPGFSSAVETQYF. For the CDR3, the DNA is TGTGCTAGCAGCCCCGGCTTTTCTTCTGCGGTAGAGACCCAGTACTTC. Full variable domain (outside the CDR3, taken from reference TRBV7-7 and TRBJ2-5): GAGVSQSPRYKVTKRGQDVTLRCDPISSHATLYWYQQALGQGPEFLTYFNYEAQPDKSGLPSDRFSAERPEGSISTLTIQRTEQRDSAMYRCASSPGFSSAVETQYFGPGTRLLVL.

A few counts support this clonotype. V is TRBV4-1 and J is TRBJ1-1; D unresolved. Germline V gene sequence: CDR1 MGHRA, CDR2 YSYEKL. Trimming pared 0 bases from V and 7 bases from J, leaving 9 bases between. This CDR3 comprises 13 residues. As DNA, the CDR3 is TGCGCCAGCAGCCAAGATTTCGCTGGTGAAGCTTTCTTT. Protein sequence: CASSQDFAGEAFF.

This clonotype was seen a handful of times. The J gene is TRBJ1-3, the V gene TRBV5-8; D not resolved. Germline CDR1 reads SGHTS; CDR2 reads YDEGEE. The V end was cut by 0 bases, the J end by 0 bases, with 7 bases between. CDR3 length equals 15 residues. CDR3 sequence: CASSLVRNSGNTIYF. CDR3 nucleotide sequence: TGTGCCAGCAGCTTGGTTCGGAACTCTGGAAACACCATATATTTT.